This T cell receptor beta chain was obtained from a study of T cells after yellow fever vaccination. TCRdb itself ran the 5' RACE reads through MiXCR, one entry per CDR3 protein. The sample includes some 420,000 distinct CDR3 sequences, around 20% seen only once; the top ten take roughly a sixth. The V gene lost 0 bases and the J gene lost 0 bases, with 18 bases spanning the gap. The CDR3 runs 19 residues. Germline CDR1 MNHEY, CDR2 SVGAGI. The sequence derives from a young man who received the YFV17D yellow fever vaccine. The sample here was PBMCs, taken before the yellow fever booster vaccination. This sequence joins TRBV6-5 and TRBJ1-3; no reliable D call. CDR3: CASSYSSSTARNSGNTIYF. For the CDR3, the DNA is TGTGCCAGCAGTTACTCGTCAAGCACAGCGCGGAACTCTGGAAACACCATATATTTT.